This T cell receptor beta chain was captured in a study of cytomegalovirus exposure and HLA in healthy donors (TCRdb year 2017). About the investigation overall: An earlier analysis of some 600 of the donors reported approximately 280 Gb of sequence data and 117 million unique TCR beta sequences obtained from some 200 million T cells. An early release covering roughly 580 HLA-typed donors comprised about 300 gigabases of sequencing data and 85 million or so unique TCR sequences. Of the roughly 390 genotyped donors, about 80% fell in the genetic ancestry cluster associated with self-reported Caucasian donors. The aim of the study was to test whether cataloging public T cell receptors could identify signatures of past pathogen exposure. The T cell repertoires of around 670 subjects were profiled by immunosequencing and related to cytomegalovirus serostatus. A separate validation cohort of 100 to 150 different subjects was used in addition to the 666-subject first cohort. To predict cytomegalovirus infection status, the study combined high-throughput TCR immunosequencing, statistical association of individual TCRs with disease status, and machine learning. A later analysis re-analyzed previously published TCR beta repertoires from 660 or so donors and added high-resolution HLA genotyping to study TCR occurrence patterns. Rather than drawing on any new phenotypic data, the later analysis identified candidate immune exposures from TCR beta sequences and the way those sequences occurred across donors. An earlier analysis of some 500 of the donors applied high-throughput TCR beta sequencing to assess whether each TCR beta V gene segment acted as functional or pseudogenic. Donor age, sex, ethnicity and CMV serostatus were compiled together with the repertoire data. A later genetic analysis took genome-wide SNP genotypes for about 55% of the roughly 670 donors and used that subset as a discovery cohort. All discovery cohort repertoires had been generated using a single sequencing platform. HLA typing included class I and class II loci at four-digit resolution. The number of typed donors differed by locus: roughly 629-630 for A, B, C, DRB1 and DQB1; 500 to 550 for DQA1; fewer than 610 for DPA1; and around 450 for DPB1. Because of strong linkage in the cohort, roughly five DR-DQ haplotypes were treated as single units for association and clustering. Among roughly 400 genotyped donors of the cohort, an average of roughly 230,000 unique TCR beta nucleotide sequences was sequenced per donor, of which 15% to 20% were non-productive. The paper's findings and limits, for the study overall: A further reported finding was that TCR beta sequences accurately predicted the HLA-A and HLA-B alleles for most subjects in the first cohort. Seventeen rarely observed V segments, including chromosome 9 orphons, were excluded from the earlier analysis of some 590 of the donors because counts were too low. According to a later analysis, parvovirus B19, influenza, CMV and Epstein-Barr virus appeared linked to several top co-occurrence clusters. Immune exposure information for the cohort was limited to CMV serostatus. Roughly uniform sequencing depth across donors was assumed in presence/absence analyses, although this assumption may not hold. A later analysis associated 16,951 TCR beta sequences with specific HLA alleles at a false discovery rate of 0.05. In an earlier analysis of about 550 of the donors, most TCR beta V segments were observed in productive rearrangements about 87% or about 30% of the time, broadly matching IMGT annotations. A later genetic analysis reported fewer N-insertions in productive TCRs among donors in an Asian-associated ancestry cluster than the roughly 700-donor mean. A few of the identified cytomegalovirus-associated TCR beta chains were confirmed in vitro to be specific for cytomegalovirus antigens. According to a later analysis, TCR association rates differed among HLA loci, with DRB1 alleles showing the most associated TCRs and HLA-C alleles showing the fewest. A later genetic analysis associated a missense DCLRE1C variant with V-gene and J-gene trimming of TCR beta chains, and an independent cohort replicated the association. It was suggested by the authors that the approach could potentially be generalized to other disease states and immunological phenotypes. When HLA alleles, especially DR and DQ, strongly co-occurred, attributing TCR associations to individual alleles was difficult. The sequencing pipeline was judged likely to have produced a cluster of highly shared sequence variants as a technical artifact. Most CMV-associated TCR beta chains appeared to be HLA-restricted in a later analysis, and the HLA associations seemed to be driven largely by CMV exposure. Correlated functional status among segregating V segments might be attributable to linkage disequilibrium, but an unknown experimental factor could not be ruled out. The classifier was reported to diagnose cytomegalovirus status with high specificity and sensitivity in both the original cohort and the validation cohort. Compared with equally common non-associated chains, HLA-associated TCR beta chains in a later analysis were more clonally expanded and had lower generation probabilities. Most TCR sequences were seen in very few donors, while some public TCRs were found in many individuals. The study gave a list of some 150 TCR beta chains associated with cytomegalovirus. Some IMGT-functional V segments, including TRBV6-2 and TRBV6-3, could not be distinguished by the 87-base-pair reads and were therefore excluded. This cohort had only TCR beta chains sequenced, and the lack of alpha or paired-chain data limited which features could be detected. Because HLA typing was unavailable for some donors at each locus, only the typed subset was used in association tests.

The cohort comprised 666 healthy bone marrow donors. All cohort members were sampled while nominally healthy, although unrecorded immune exposures were likely present. The donor tested CMV seronegative, placing the donor among the approximately 400 seronegative members of the cohort. Each donor provided a peripheral blood sample, and peripheral blood mononuclear cells were used for TCR beta sequencing. The Qiagen DNeasy Blood Extraction Kit was used to extract genomic DNA from the blood cell samples. Concerning this clone itself: Its recognized antigen is unknown. The sample holds no much larger clone one base away, and base qualities are not on file.

Receptor libraries were prepared by the immunoSEQ multiplex PCR assay. For the multiplex PCR, a mixture combining 60 forward primers for TCR Vbeta segments and 13 reverse primers for TCR Jbeta segments was used. Amplification of the CDR3 region of rearranged TCR beta genes was performed with a multiplex PCR assay on genomic DNA. The Illumina HiSeq System was used to sequence the amplified TCR beta libraries as 87-base-pair reads. From the authors' description of their analysis: A later analysis tallied tens of millions of unique TCR beta chains across the 600 to 700 repertoires, and about 10 million of those chains were shared by two or more donors. To remove PCR and sequencing errors, raw reads were error-corrected and collapsed into unique sequences using a nearest-neighbor algorithm that merged closely related sequences. V, D and J gene segments were assigned by aligning CDR3 sequences to IMGT reference sequences. For a sequence to be retained, a match of at least six nucleotides to both a V gene segment and a J gene segment was required. Rearrangements were classified as productive when the CDR3 lacked stop codons and remained in frame with V and J, and all other rearrangements were classified as non-productive. Following IMGT convention, CDR3 was defined as the stretch from the second conserved V-encoded cysteine to the conserved J-encoded phenylalanine. The earlier analysis of about 610 of the donors excluded any sequence lacking an unambiguous match to a single V gene segment. In an earlier analysis of several hundred of the donors, V segments were called functional above 56.7% productive rearrangements and were called segregating when the between-donor standard deviation exceeded 5%. To diagnose cytomegalovirus status from the catalog of TCR beta chain sequences, a statistical classification framework was built. A later analysis assigned V and J genes by comparing TCR nucleotide sequences with IMGT/GENE-DB human TR gene sequences. Using the TCRdist pipeline, a later analysis assigned CDR3 sequences along with most-parsimonious VDJ recombination scenarios. A later analysis defined each TCR beta chain by its CDR3 amino acid sequence plus V-gene family, and excluded reads lacking a unique V-gene family. To address suspected cross-contamination and a sequencing artifact, a later analysis removed over 500 highly shared, low-generation-probability nucleotide sequences. In a later analysis, a clonal expansion index for each public chain was calculated from normalized within-repertoire ranks of inferred template counts. In a later analysis, generation probabilities were computed with a VDJ recombination model fitted to out-of-frame rearrangements, and the resulting probabilities were checked against IGoR. A later analysis scored TCR-TCR, TCR-HLA and TCR-CMV co-occurrence with hypergeometric tests, applying a repertoire-size bias correction to TCR pairs. To estimate false discovery rates, a later analysis permuted the HLA or CMV assignments 20 times. In a later analysis, co-occurring TCRs were grouped with DBSCAN, and TCRdist sequence similarity was added when clustering was performed within HLA-allele-positive subsets. Co-occurrence clustering excluded repertoires with fewer than 30,000 or more than 120,000 public chains, plus five with anomalous nucleotide sharing. Entries here come from immuneACCESS through TCRdb and include only in-frame sequences with V and J called. Some clones fail to appear in such tables; in the studies checked, an unresolved V gene covers under half of the shortfall, and the cause of the remainder is unknown. Clone size and the V and J calls come from that table; the DNA yielded D and trimming. The sample table contains fewer than 350,000 clones; only one count was recorded for 85% to 90% of them. 2% to 3% of the sample comes from the top ten.

CDR1 SGDLS and CDR2 YYNGEE were looked up in the germline V gene. The V and J ends are trimmed by 0 bases and 2 bases, leaving 15 bases between them. CDR3 length: 16 amino acids, cysteine to phenylalanine. The sequence is cut down to CDR3 DNA, 48 bases in frame from base 1. The TCR was taken from a woman aged 18 to 35 in good health and CMV-seronegative. Material: PBMCs. The V and J genes are TRBV9 and TRBJ2-7; the best D guess is TRBD2, with 7 bases matching. The DNA sequence reads TGTGCCAGCAGCGTAGCTTCTGGGGGGGGCCCCTACGAGCAGTACTTC. This encodes CASSVASGGGPYEQYF.